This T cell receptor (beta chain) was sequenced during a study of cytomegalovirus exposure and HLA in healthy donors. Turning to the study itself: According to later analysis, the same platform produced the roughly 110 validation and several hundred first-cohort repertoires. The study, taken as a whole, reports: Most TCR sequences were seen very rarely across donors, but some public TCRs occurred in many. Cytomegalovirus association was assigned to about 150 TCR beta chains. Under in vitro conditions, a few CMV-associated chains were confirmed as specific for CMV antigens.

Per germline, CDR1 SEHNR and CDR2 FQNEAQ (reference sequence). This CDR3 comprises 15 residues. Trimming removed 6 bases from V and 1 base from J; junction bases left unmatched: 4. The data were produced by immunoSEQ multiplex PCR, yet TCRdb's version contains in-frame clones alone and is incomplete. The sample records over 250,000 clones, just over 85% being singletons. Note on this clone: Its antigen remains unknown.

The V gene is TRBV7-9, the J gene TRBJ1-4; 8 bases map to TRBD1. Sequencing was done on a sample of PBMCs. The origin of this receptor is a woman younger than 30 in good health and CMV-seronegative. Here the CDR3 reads CASSFTGGTNEKLFF. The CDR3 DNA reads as TGTGCCAGCAGTTTCACAGGGGGAACTAATGAAAAACTGTTTTTT.